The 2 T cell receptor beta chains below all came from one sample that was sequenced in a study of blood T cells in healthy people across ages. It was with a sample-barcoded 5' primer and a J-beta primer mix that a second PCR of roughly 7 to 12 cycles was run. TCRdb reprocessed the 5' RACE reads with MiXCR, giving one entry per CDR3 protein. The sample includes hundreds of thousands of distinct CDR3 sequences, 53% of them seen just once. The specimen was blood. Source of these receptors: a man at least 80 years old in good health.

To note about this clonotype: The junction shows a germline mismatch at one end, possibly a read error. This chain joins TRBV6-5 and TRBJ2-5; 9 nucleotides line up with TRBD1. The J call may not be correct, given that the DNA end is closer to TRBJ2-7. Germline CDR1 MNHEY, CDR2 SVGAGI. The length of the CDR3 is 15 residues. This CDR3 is CVSSTGTGYRDEQYF. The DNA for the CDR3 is TGTGTCAGCAGTACCGGGACAGGGTATAGAGACGAGCAGTACTTC.

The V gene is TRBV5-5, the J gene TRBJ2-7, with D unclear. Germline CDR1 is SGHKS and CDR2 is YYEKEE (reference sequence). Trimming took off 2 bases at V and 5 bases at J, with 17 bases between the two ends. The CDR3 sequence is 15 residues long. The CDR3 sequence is CASSLGPIPPDEQYF. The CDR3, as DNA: TGTGCCAGCAGCTTAGGTCCAATCCCCCCGGACGAGCAGTACTTC.